These 20 T cell receptor beta chains originate from one sample sequenced in a study of blood T cell repertoires in COVID-19. Measured with immunoSEQ multiplex PCR; TCRdb has only the in-frame clones, and not every one. The sample holds 200,000 to 250,000 clones; roughly 86% are singletons and the top ten take around a tenth. Specimen: PBMCs or T cells enriched from blood (not recorded which). The receptors shown here come from a man aged 18 to 30 with acute COVID-19.

This chain connects TRBV27 to TRBJ1-2, with a weak D call TRBD1 (5 bases). The CDR3 consists of 14 residues. Trimming took off 7 bases at V and 3 bases at J, with 15 bases between the two ends. CDR1 is MNHEY, CDR2 SMNVEV, per germline (reference sequence). This CDR3 is CASTPAQGDYGYTF. CDR3 in DNA: TGTGCCAGCACCCCTGCCCAGGGTGACTATGGCTACACCTTC.

The CDR3, as DNA: TGTGCCAGCAGTCAACCAGGGGGGCACGAGCAGTACTTC. Residues: CASSQPGGHEQYF. The rearrangement links TRBV28 to TRBJ2-7; TRBD1 might be the D (7 bases). The CDR3 extends over 13 amino acids. The germline V and J ends were trimmed by 5 bases and 5 bases, with 13 bases remaining between them. Germline lookup yields CDR1 MDHEN and CDR2 SYDVKM.

The genes are TRBV28 and TRBJ2-1, with D perhaps TRBD1 (6 bases). The length of the CDR3 is 14 residues. From germline, CDR1 is MDHEN and CDR2 SYDVKM. V was pared by 8 bases and J by 2 bases, with 13 bases between. CDR3 in DNA: TGTGCCAGCGGGTGGCAGGGGACCTACAATGAGCAGTTCTTC. Residues: CASGWQGTYNEQFF.

The J gene is TRBJ1-5, the V gene TRBV27; D possibly corresponds to TRBD1 (6 bases). Trimming shortened V by 3 bases and J by 5 bases, and 23 bases separated the two germline ends. The CDR3 spans 18 residues. CDR1 is MNHEY and CDR2 is SMNVEV in the germline V gene (reference sequence). CDR3 sequence reads: CASSFLNPSTGPDQPQHF. The CDR3 bases are TGTGCCAGCAGTTTTTTAAATCCTTCGACAGGCCCGGATCAGCCCCAGCATTTT.

V usage is TRBV10-2 and J usage is TRBJ2-7; 7 nucleotides agree with TRBD1. CDR1 WSHSY and CDR2 SAAADI come from the germline V gene. Unmatched junction bases numbered 4, after V lost 4 bases and J lost 1 base. The CDR3 length is 14 residues. CDR3 nucleotides: TGCGCCAGCAGTGTCGACAGGGAATCCTACGAGCAGTACTTC. Translation: CASSVDRESYEQYF.

This clone appeared a single time. The chain carries TRBV4-1 and TRBJ1-6; unclear D gene. The CDR3 is made up of 17 amino acids. Trimming removed 0 bases from V and 0 bases from J, with 9 bases in between. The germline CDR1 and CDR2 sequences are MGHRA and YSYEKL. The CDR3 spells CASSQEPPSSYNSPLHF. The CDR3 nucleotides read TGCGCCAGCAGCCAAGAACCCCCCAGCTCCTATAATTCACCCCTCCACTTT.

The gene calls are TRBV15 and TRBJ2-3, with D hard to call. CDR3 length: 14 residues. Germline V CDR1 and CDR2: LNHNV, YYDKDF (reference sequence). V was trimmed by 0 bases and J by 3 bases, leaving 7 bases between them. The chain's CDR3 is CATSRETRTDTQYF. The CDR3 region has the DNA TGTGCCACCAGCAGAGAAACTCGTACAGATACGCAGTATTTT.

The genes are TRBV5-1 and TRBJ1-2, with TRBD1 matching over 9 bases. CDR1 is SGHRS, CDR2 YFSETQ, per germline. There are 15 residues in the CDR3. V shed 4 bases, J shed 4 bases, and the junction held 8 bases outside the gene matches. CDR3 loop: CASSATGGTGYGYTF. In nucleotides, the CDR3 is TGCGCCAGCAGCGCCACAGGGGGCACAGGCTATGGCTACACCTTC.

The V and J genes are TRBV28 and TRBJ1-1; D possibly corresponds to TRBD1 (6 bases). Germline CDR1 and CDR2: MDHEN and SYDVKM. The CDR3 extends over 13 amino acids. V lost 6 bases, J lost 4 bases, and 12 bases lay in between. In DNA, the CDR3 is TGTGCCAGCAGCCGAGGGGGGGGCACTGAAGCTTTCTTT. It translates to CASSRGGGTEAFF.

The chain links TRBV6-1 to TRBJ1-2; D is undetermined. The V gene lost 2 bases and the J gene lost 0 bases, with 7 bases spanning the gap. This CDR3 spans 14 amino acids. Germline V CDR1 and CDR2: MNHNS, SASEGT. For the CDR3, the DNA is TGTGCCAGCAGTGAAATTACTGCTAACTATGGCTACACCTTC. Its protein product is CASSEITANYGYTF.

This chain links TRBV6-5 with TRBJ1-2; D not resolved. Between the trimmed V and J ends, which lost 6 bases and 2 bases, there was a span of 10 bases. Germline V lookup: CDR1 MNHEY, CDR2 SVGAGI. The CDR3 extends over 13 amino acids. The CDR3 coding sequence is TGTGCCAGCAGCCCACATATGAACTATGGCTACACCTTC. Translating gives CASSPHMNYGYTF.

The chain carries TRBV30 and TRBJ1-5; 7 bases match TRBD1. The germline V gene encodes CDR1 GTSNPN and CDR2 SVGIG (reference sequence). With V trimmed by 4 bases and J by 2 bases, 14 bases remained unmatched. The CDR3 covers 17 residues. CDR3 sequence (DNA): TGTGCCTGGAATGACAGGGAAAGACGTTATTGCAATCAGCCCCAGCATTTT. This encodes CAWNDRERRYCNQPQHF.

V usage is TRBV7-9 and J usage is TRBJ1-4; 7 nucleotides agree with TRBD1. This CDR3 is 18 amino acids long. The germline CDR1 and CDR2 sequences are SEHNR and FQNEAQ (reference sequence). V was pared by 2 bases and J by 6 bases, with 15 bases of the junction left unmatched. The CDR3 sequence is CASSLRPLRGRRDEKLFF. The CDR3 coding sequence is TGTGCCAGCAGCTTACGCCCTCTAAGGGGGCGGCGGGATGAAAAACTGTTTTTT.

V gene TRBV29-1 combines with J gene TRBJ2-6, with 7 nucleotides matching TRBD2. Trimming at V came to 4 bases and at J to 2 bases, leaving 8 bases not matched to a gene. From germline, CDR1 is SQVTM and CDR2 ANQGSEA. The CDR3 has 16 amino acids. CDR3 DNA sequence: TGCAGCGTTGCCGGGGGGTACAGCCCTGGGGCCAACGTCCTGACTTTC. It codes for CSVAGGYSPGANVLTF.

The chain recombines TRBV2 with TRBJ2-5, with 10 positions matching TRBD2. This CDR3 is built from 18 residues. After removal of 1 base from V and 5 bases from J, the junction contained 13 bases not matched to a gene. Germline V gene sequence: CDR1 SNHLY, CDR2 FYNNEI. This chain's CDR3 is CASSEEGSSGSGSETQYF. The DNA of the CDR3 is TGTGCCAGCAGTGAAGAAGGGTCTAGCGGGAGTGGTAGTGAGACCCAGTACTTC.

The gene calls are TRBV29-1 and TRBJ2-3; no firm D call. Germline CDR1 and CDR2: SQVTM and ANQGSEA. V lost 8 bases and J 8 bases, leaving 14 bases between the germline ends. CDR3 length: 11 amino acids. The chain's CDR3 is CSSRNLGTQYF. The CDR3 bases are TGCAGCTCTCGTAACCTCGGTACGCAGTATTTT.

This clone was recorded only once. The J gene is TRBJ2-7, the V gene TRBV28, with 13 bases that match TRBD2. The V and J ends lost 5 bases and 2 bases, in that order; junction bases with no gene match: 6. Germline loops: CDR1 MDHEN, CDR2 SYDVKM. This CDR3 has 16 amino acids. The CDR3 protein is CASSPTTSGRTYEQYF. The CDR3 region has the DNA TGTGCCAGCAGTCCCACGACTAGCGGGAGGACCTACGAGCAGTACTTC.

This chain connects TRBV7-8 to TRBJ2-7; 9 bases line up with TRBD2. V shed 4 bases, J shed 0 bases, and the junction held 7 bases outside the gene matches. Germline V gene lookup returns CDR1 SGHVS and CDR2 FQNEAQ. The CDR3 covers 16 residues. CDR3 region: CASSSVAGVPSYEQYF. Written as DNA, the CDR3 is TGTGCCAGCAGCTCGGTAGCGGGGGTCCCCTCCTACGAGCAGTACTTC.

This clone was counted once. V usage is TRBV27 and J usage is TRBJ2-7; TRBD1 matches at 9 bases. This CDR3 is built from 15 residues. The germline V gene encodes CDR1 MNHEY and CDR2 SMNVEV (reference sequence). The ends lost 5 bases at V and 5 bases at J; junction bases unmatched: 10. CDR3 sequence reads: CASSKPDRGSDEQYF. The CDR3 DNA reads as TGTGCCAGCAGTAAACCGGACAGGGGTAGTGACGAGCAGTACTTC.

For this clone: Other DNA sequences in this specimen translate into the identical CDR3. V is TRBV28 and J is TRBJ2-7; TRBD1 is a possible D gene (5 bases). V lost 4 bases and J lost 7, with 11 bases in between. This CDR3 is 12 amino acids long. Germline-derived CDR1 and CDR2 are MDHEN and SYDVKM. This chain's CDR3 is CASSSGSGEQYF. CDR3 bases: TGTGCCAGCAGTTCAGGGTCTGGGGAGCAGTACTTC.